This T cell receptor (beta chain) was identified during a study of shared clonotypes between healthy human individuals. Findings and caveats of the study: With several donors compared, 4% to 5% of naive CD4 clonotypes were shared.

Terminally differentiated effector memory CD45RA+ cells were left out of the naive CD8 fraction, which was CD45RO-negative and positively selected for CCR7. Donors were Caucasian adults residing in Nashville, Tennessee, USA. A remark on this clone: The target antigen is unknown. Other nucleotide sequences in the sample specify the same CDR3.

Germline assignment: CDR1 MGHRA and CDR2 YSYEKL. Trimming at V came to 1 base and at J to 2 bases, leaving 3 bases not matched to a gene. The CDR3 contains 16 residues. For each subset, genomic DNA was distributed in equal portions over several immunoSEQ plates. Per sorted-subset replicate PCR, input was roughly 220 ng DNA, representing roughly 28,000 T cell genomes. Only in-frame clones appear in the TCRdb table, and some are missing; sequencing was by immunoSEQ multiplex PCR. The sample carries roughly 2,000,000 clones, approximately 94% recorded once. This receptor was taken from a young man in good health. The rearrangement uses TRBV4-1 and TRBJ2-7; TRBD2 aligns across 12 bases. The specimen sequenced was naive CD8+ T cells sorted from blood. The CDR3 sequence is CASSQGLAGAPYEQYF. In DNA form, the CDR3 reads TGCGCCAGCAGCCAAGGACTAGCGGGGGCTCCCTACGAGCAGTACTTC.